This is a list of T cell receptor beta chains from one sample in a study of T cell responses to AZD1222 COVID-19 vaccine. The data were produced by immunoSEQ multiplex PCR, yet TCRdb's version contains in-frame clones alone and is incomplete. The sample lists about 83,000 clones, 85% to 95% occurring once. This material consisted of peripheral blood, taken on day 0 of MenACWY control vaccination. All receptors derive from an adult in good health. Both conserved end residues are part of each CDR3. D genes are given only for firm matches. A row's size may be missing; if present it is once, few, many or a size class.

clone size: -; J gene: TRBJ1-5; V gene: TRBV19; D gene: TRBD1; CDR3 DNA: TGTGCCAGCCTCCGACAGGGAGGGTCCAATCAGCCCCAGCATTTT; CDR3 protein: CASLRQGGSNQPQHF
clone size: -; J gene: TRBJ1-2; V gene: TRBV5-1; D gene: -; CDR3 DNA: TGCGCCAGCAGCAACAACTATGGCTACACCTTC; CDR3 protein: CASSNNYGYTF
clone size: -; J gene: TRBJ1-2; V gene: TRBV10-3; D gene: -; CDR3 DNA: TGTGCCATCAGTGAGCTGGGGGGCATCGGCTACACCTTC; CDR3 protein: CAISELGGIGYTF
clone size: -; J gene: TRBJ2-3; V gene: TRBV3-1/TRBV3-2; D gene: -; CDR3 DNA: TGTGCCAGCAGCACGAGCTTATTTGGCACAGATACGCAGTATTTT; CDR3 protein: CASSTSLFGTDTQYF
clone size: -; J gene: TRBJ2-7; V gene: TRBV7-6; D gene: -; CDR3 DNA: TGTGCCAGCAGCTTAGCCGCTGAGGACACCTCCTACGAGCAGTACTTC; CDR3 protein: CASSLAAEDTSYEQYF
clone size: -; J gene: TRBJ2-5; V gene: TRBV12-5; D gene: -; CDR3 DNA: TGTGCTAGTGGTTTGGCACTTCAAGAGACCCAGTACTTC; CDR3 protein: CASGLALQETQYF
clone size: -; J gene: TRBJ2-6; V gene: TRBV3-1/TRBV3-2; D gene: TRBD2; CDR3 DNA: TGTGCCAGCAGTTCAAGGCGGGGGCTGACTTTC; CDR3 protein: CASSSRRGLTF
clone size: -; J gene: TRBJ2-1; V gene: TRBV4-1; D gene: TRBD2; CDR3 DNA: TGCGCCAGCAGCCAAGATAGGCTAGCGGGTTACAATGAGCAGTTCTTC; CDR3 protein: CASSQDRLAGYNEQFF
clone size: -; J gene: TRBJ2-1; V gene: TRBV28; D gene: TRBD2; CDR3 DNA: TGTGCCAGCAGTCCCCCGTGGCGGGAGGGGAAAAAGTTCTTC; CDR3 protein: CASSPPWREGKKFF
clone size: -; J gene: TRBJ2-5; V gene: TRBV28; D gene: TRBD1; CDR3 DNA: TGTGCCAGCATTCCGGACAGGGTCGTCCAGACCCAGTACTTC; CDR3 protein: CASIPDRVVQTQYF
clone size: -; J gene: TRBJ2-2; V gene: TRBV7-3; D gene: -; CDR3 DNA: TGTGCCAGCGGGAAGGACACCGGGGAGCTGTTTTTT; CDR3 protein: CASGKDTGELFF
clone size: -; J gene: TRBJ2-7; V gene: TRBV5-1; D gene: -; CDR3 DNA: TGCGCCAGCAGGGGGGGCCCCTCGGCTAACGAGCAGTACTTC; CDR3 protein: CASRGGPSANEQYF
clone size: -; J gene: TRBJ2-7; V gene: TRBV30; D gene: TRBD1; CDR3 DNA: TGTGCTTCCTCCGGGACAGACTACGAGCAGTACTTC; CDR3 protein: CASSGTDYEQYF
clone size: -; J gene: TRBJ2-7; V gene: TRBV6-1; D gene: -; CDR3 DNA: TGTGCCAGCAGTGTAGCCGAGGGGTACGAGCAGTACTTC; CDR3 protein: CASSVAEGYEQYF
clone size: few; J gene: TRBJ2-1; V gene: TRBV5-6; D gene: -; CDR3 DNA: TGTGCCAGCAGCCGCCGTGAAGGGGAAGGGACCTACAATGAGCAGTTCTTC; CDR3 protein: CASSRREGEGTYNEQFF
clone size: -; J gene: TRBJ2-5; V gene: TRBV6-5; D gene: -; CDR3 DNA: TGTGCCAGCATCTGGGGAAAAGAGACCCAGTACTTC; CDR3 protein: CASIWGKETQYF
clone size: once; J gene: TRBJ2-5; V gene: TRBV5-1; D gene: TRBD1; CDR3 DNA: TGCGCCAGCAGCAGACAGGGGGCCGGGGAGACCCAGTACTTC; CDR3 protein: CASSRQGAGETQYF
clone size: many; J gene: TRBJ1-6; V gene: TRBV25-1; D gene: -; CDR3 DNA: TGTGCCAGCAGTGAACTAAGCGACGGTTCTAATTCACCCCTCCACTTT; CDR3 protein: CASSELSDGSNSPLHF
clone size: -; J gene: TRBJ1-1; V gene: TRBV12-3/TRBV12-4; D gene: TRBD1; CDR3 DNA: TGTGCCAGCAGTCAGGGGGGTTCTGAAGCTTTCTTT; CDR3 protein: CASSQGGSEAFF
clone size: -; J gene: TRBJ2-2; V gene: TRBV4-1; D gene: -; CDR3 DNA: TGCGCCAGCAGCCATGGGGGAGGTTTTGCGACCGGGGAGCTGTTTTTT; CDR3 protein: CASSHGGGFATGELFF
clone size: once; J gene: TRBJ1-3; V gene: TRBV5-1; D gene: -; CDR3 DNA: TGCGCCAGCCGAGCTGGAAACACCATATATTTT; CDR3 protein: CASRAGNTIYF
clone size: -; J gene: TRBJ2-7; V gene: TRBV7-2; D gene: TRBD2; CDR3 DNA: TGTGCCAGCAGCCTCCGGACTAGCGGGTTTTACGAGCAGTACTTC; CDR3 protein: CASSLRTSGFYEQYF
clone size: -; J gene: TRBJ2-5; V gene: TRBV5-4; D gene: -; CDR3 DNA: TGTGCCAGCAGCTTGACAGAGACCCAGTACTTC; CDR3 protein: CASSLTETQYF